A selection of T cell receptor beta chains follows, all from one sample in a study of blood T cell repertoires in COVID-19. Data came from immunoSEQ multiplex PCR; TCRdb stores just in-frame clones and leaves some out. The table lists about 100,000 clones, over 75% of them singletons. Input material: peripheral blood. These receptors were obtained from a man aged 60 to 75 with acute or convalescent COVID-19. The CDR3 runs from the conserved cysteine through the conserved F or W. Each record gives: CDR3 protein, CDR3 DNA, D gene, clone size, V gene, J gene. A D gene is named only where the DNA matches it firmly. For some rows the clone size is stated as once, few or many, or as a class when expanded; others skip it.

CDR3: CASDGGGQKGYTF
DNA: TGTGCCAGTGACGGAGGGGGCCAGAAGGGCTACACCTTC
D: TRBD1
size: NA
V: TRBV30
J: TRBJ1-2

CDR3: CASRLQGQETQYF
DNA: TGTGCCAGCAGGTTACAGGGACAAGAGACCCAGTACTTC
D: NA
size: NA
V: TRBV12-3/TRBV12-4
J: TRBJ2-5

CDR3: CASSFPNTDTQYF
DNA: TGCGCCAGCAGCTTTCCCAACACAGATACGCAGTATTTT
D: NA
size: NA
V: TRBV5-1
J: TRBJ2-3

CDR3: CASSLRGTPTEAFF
DNA: TGTGCCAGTAGTCTGCGAGGGACTCCCACTGAAGCTTTCTTT
D: NA
size: NA
V: TRBV19
J: TRBJ1-1

CDR3: CASSLGYGEQYF
DNA: TGTGCCAGCAGCTTAGGCTACGGCGAGCAGTACTTC
D: NA
size: NA
V: TRBV7-9
J: TRBJ2-7

CDR3: CTSSPGTGGFYEQYF
DNA: TGCACCAGCAGCCCCGGGACAGGGGGCTTTTACGAGCAGTACTTC
D: NA
size: NA
V: TRBV1
J: TRBJ2-7

CDR3: CASSLAGLLYNEQFF
DNA: TGCGCCAGCAGCTTGGCGGGACTACTTTACAATGAGCAGTTCTTC
D: TRBD2
size: NA
V: TRBV5-1
J: TRBJ2-1

CDR3: CAWYSGANVLTF
DNA: TGTGCCTGGTACTCTGGGGCCAACGTCCTGACTTTC
D: NA
size: NA
V: TRBV30
J: TRBJ2-6

CDR3: CAIRSGRAYNEQFF
DNA: TGTGCCATCAGAAGCGGGAGGGCTTACAATGAGCAGTTCTTC
D: TRBD2
size: NA
V: TRBV10-3
J: TRBJ2-1

CDR3: CASSDGLAGPGRGDTQYF
DNA: TGTGCCAGCAGCGACGGACTAGCGGGACCGGGGAGGGGAGATACGCAGTATTTT
D: TRBD2
size: NA
V: TRBV2
J: TRBJ2-3

CDR3: CASSQQDRVGEKLFF
DNA: TGTGCCAGCAGCCAACAGGACAGGGTAGGGGAAAAACTGTTTTTT
D: TRBD1
size: NA
V: TRBV4-2
J: TRBJ1-4

CDR3: CASSEGSGSETQYF
DNA: TGTGCCAGCAGTGAAGGAAGCGGGAGTGAGACCCAGTACTTC
D: TRBD2
size: once
V: TRBV6-1
J: TRBJ2-5

CDR3: CAWNGGYEQFF
DNA: TGTGCCTGGAATGGGGGGTATGAGCAGTTCTTC
D: NA
size: NA
V: TRBV30
J: TRBJ2-1

CDR3: CASSLPLTGVTDTQYF
DNA: TGCGCCAGCAGCCTACCTTTGACAGGGGTGACAGATACGCAGTATTTT
D: TRBD1
size: once
V: TRBV5-1
J: TRBJ2-3

CDR3: CASSVGHRNTEAFF
DNA: TGTGCCAGCAGCGTCGGACACCGGAACACTGAAGCTTTCTTT
D: NA
size: NA
V: TRBV25-1
J: TRBJ1-1

CDR3: CASSGTGVGGNQPQHF
DNA: TGTGCCAGCAGTGGAACAGGGGTTGGGGGCAATCAGCCCCAGCATTTT
D: TRBD1
size: once
V: TRBV6-2/TRBV6-3
J: TRBJ1-5

CDR3: CASSLRLGPPRETQYF
DNA: TGCGCCAGCAGCTTGAGGCTAGGTCCCCCTAGGGAGACCCAGTACTTC
D: NA
size: NA
V: TRBV5-1
J: TRBJ2-5

CDR3: CASSNPRPGYNEQFF
DNA: TGTGCCAGCAGTAACCCTAGACCCGGATACAATGAGCAGTTCTTC
D: NA
size: NA
V: TRBV28
J: TRBJ2-1

CDR3: CASSYFSGTDTQYF
DNA: TGTGCCAGCAGTTACTTCTCCGGTACCGATACGCAGTATTTT
D: NA
size: once
V: TRBV6-2/TRBV6-3
J: TRBJ2-3

CDR3: CAWELAPRETQYF
DNA: TGTGCCTGGGAGTTGGCCCCGAGGGAGACCCAGTACTTC
D: NA
size: NA
V: TRBV30
J: TRBJ2-5

CDR3: CASSSSGTYISTEQYF
DNA: TGTGCCAGCAGCTCCTCCGGGACATATATTTCCACTGAGCAGTACTTC
D: NA
size: NA
V: TRBV7-3
J: TRBJ2-7

CDR3: CASSQGIAGATDTQYF
DNA: TGTGCCAGCAGCCAAGGGATAGCGGGAGCCACAGATACGCAGTATTTT
D: TRBD2
size: NA
V: TRBV14
J: TRBJ2-3

CDR3: CASRPTDRALSTEAFF
DNA: TGTGCCAGTAGACCGACCGACAGGGCGTTGAGCACTGAAGCTTTCTTT
D: TRBD1
size: NA
V: TRBV19
J: TRBJ1-1

CDR3: CASSYEARDREQFF
DNA: TGCGCCAGCAGCTATGAGGCCCGGGATCGGGAGCAGTTCTTC
D: NA
size: NA
V: TRBV5-1
J: TRBJ2-1

CDR3: CASSSARGGYTF
DNA: TGTGCCAGCAGCTCGGCCAGGGGTGGCTACACCTTC
D: NA
size: NA
V: TRBV5-6
J: TRBJ1-2

CDR3: CDRQGSSPLHF
DNA: TGTGACCGACAGGGCAGCTCACCCCTCCACTTT
D: TRBD1
size: NA
V: TRBV6-5
J: TRBJ1-6

CDR3: CASSPARVMSRGTEAFF
DNA: TGTGCCAGCAGCCCTGCGCGGGTAATGTCTCGGGGCACTGAAGCTTTCTTT
D: NA
size: NA
V: TRBV7-3
J: TRBJ1-1

CDR3: CASTPDRDGHEQYF
DNA: TGTGCCAGCACCCCCGACAGGGACGGTCACGAGCAGTACTTC
D: TRBD1
size: NA
V: TRBV3-1/TRBV3-2
J: TRBJ2-7

CDR3: CASSLDRDYYNEQFF
DNA: TGCGCCAGCAGCTTGGACCGGGACTACTACAATGAGCAGTTCTTC
D: TRBD2
size: NA
V: TRBV5-1
J: TRBJ2-1

CDR3: CASSPGQGMNTEAFF
DNA: TGTGCCAGCAGCCCGGGACAGGGAATGAACACTGAAGCTTTCTTT
D: TRBD1
size: NA
V: TRBV5-5
J: TRBJ1-1

CDR3: CASSIGAGGVTEAFF
DNA: TGTGCCAGTAGTATCGGGGCGGGGGGCGTTACTGAAGCTTTCTTT
D: NA
size: once
V: TRBV19
J: TRBJ1-1

CDR3: CASSKGRCYGYTF
DNA: TGTGCCAGCAGCAAAGGCAGGTGCTATGGCTACACCTTC
D: NA
size: NA
V: TRBV21-1
J: TRBJ1-2

CDR3: CASSDWSEISPLHF
DNA: TGTGCCAGCAGTGATTGGTCAGAAATTTCACCCCTCCACTTT
D: NA
size: NA
V: TRBV6-1
J: TRBJ1-6

CDR3: CASGQRYDGMNTEAFF
DNA: TGTGCCAGCGGACAACGCTACGACGGAATGAACACTGAAGCTTTCTTT
D: NA
size: NA
V: TRBV27
J: TRBJ1-1